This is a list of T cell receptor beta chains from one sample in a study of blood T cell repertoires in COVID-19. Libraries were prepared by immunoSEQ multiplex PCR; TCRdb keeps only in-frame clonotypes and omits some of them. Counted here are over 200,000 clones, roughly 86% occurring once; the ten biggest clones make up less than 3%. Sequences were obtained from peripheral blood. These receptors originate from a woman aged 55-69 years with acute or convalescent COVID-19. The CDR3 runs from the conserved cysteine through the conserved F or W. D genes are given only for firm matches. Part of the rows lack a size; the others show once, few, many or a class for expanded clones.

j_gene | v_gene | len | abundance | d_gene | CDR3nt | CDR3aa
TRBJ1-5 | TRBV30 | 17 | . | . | TGTGCCTGGAGTCCGGTCTTGGTTAGGAGAGGGAATCAGCCCCAGCATTTT | CAWSPVLVRRGNQPQHF
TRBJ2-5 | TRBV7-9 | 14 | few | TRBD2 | TGTGCCAGCAGCTTAGGAGCGGGGTTTGAGACCCAGTACTTC | CASSLGAGFETQYF
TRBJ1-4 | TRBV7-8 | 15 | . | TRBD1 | TGTGCCAGCAGCGAAAGACAGGGGTCTAATGAAAAACTGTTTTTT | CASSERQGSNEKLFF
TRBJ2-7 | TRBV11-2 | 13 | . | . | TGTGCCAGCAGCCAAAGTCCAGGCTACGAGCAGTACTTC | CASSQSPGYEQYF
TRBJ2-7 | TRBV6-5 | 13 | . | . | TGTGCCAGCAGCCCCAACGGAGCCTACGAGCAGTACTTC | CASSPNGAYEQYF
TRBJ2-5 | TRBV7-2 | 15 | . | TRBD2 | TGTGCCAGCAGCTTAGTAGCGGGAGAACGGGAGACCCAGTACTTC | CASSLVAGERETQYF
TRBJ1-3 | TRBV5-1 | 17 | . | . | TGCGCCAGCAGCTTGGCCAGGGGAACAGGCTCTGGAAACACCATATATTTT | CASSLARGTGSGNTIYF
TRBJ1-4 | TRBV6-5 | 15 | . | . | TGTGCCAGCAGTTACTCTCCCGCAACTAATGAAAAACTGTTTTTT | CASSYSPATNEKLFF
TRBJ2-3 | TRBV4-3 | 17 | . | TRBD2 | TGCGCCAGCAGCCGCGGACTAGCGGGAGCCCTCACAGATACGCAGTATTTT | CASSRGLAGALTDTQYF
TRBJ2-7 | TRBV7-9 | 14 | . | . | TGTGCCAGCAGTCCTGGACTCTACTCCTACGAGCAGTACTTC | CASSPGLYSYEQYF
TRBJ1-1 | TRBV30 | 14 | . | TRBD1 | TGTGCCTGGAGTGCCGGGACAGGGGACACTGAAGCTTTCTTT | CAWSAGTGDTEAFF
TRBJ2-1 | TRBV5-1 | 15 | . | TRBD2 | TGCGCCAGCAGCGCGGGAGGACTAGATGGGGATGAGCAGTTCTTC | CASSAGGLDGDEQFF
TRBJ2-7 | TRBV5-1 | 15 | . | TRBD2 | TGCGCCAGCAGCCTGGCGGGGGGCCTTACTTACGAGCAGTACTTC | CASSLAGGLTYEQYF
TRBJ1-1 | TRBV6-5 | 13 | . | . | TGTGCCAGCGGCGACAGAGGCAACACTGAAGCTTTCTTT | CASGDRGNTEAFF
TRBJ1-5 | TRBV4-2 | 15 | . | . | TGTGCCAGCAGCCAAGGGCAGGGTAGCAATCAGCCCCAGCATTTT | CASSQGQGSNQPQHF
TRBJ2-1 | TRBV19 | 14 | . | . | TGTGCCAGTAAGGCTAGCGCCACCTACAATGAGCAGTTCTTC | CASKASATYNEQFF
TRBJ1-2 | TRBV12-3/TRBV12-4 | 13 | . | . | TGTGCCAGCAGTTTTAGGACAGTACGAGGCTACACCTTC | CASSFRTVRGYTF
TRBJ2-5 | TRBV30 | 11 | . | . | TGTGCCTGGAGTGCACGGGAGACCCAGTACTTC | CAWSARETQYF
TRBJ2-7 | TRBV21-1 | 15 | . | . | TGTGCCAGCAGATACCTCGGGACAAAAGGGTACGAGCAGTACTTC | CASRYLGTKGYEQYF
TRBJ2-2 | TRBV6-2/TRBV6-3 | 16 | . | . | TGTGCCAGCAGCCCCCCCCACCTCTCGGGTACCGGGGAGCTGTTTTTT | CASSPPHLSGTGELFF
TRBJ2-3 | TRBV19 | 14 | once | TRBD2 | TGTGCCAGTAGTAGCGGGGGAGGTTGGGATACGCAGTATTTT | CASSSGGGWDTQYF
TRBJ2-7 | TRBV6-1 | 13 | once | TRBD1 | TGTGCCAGCAGTGAGCCGGGACAGCGCGAGCAGTACTTC | CASSEPGQREQYF